Listed below are T cell receptor beta chains from one sample, sequenced in a study of T-cell memory formation after mild COVID-19. TCRdb redid the calling of the 5' RACE reads with MiXCR, one entry per CDR3 protein. The sample yields some 300,000 distinct CDR3 sequences, 20% to 25% seen once. The specimen sequenced was PBMCs or a T cell subset sorted from them (not recorded which). All receptors come from a young man who had mild COVID-19 (a few samples of this study predate the infection). Cell type and time point are not known. Each CDR3 is given with its conserved first and last residue. D genes are given only for firm matches. Clone size is shown for a subset of rows, as once, few, many or a class of expanded clone.

>TRBV7-2|.|TRBJ1-2|.
CASSEQGWVVNGYTF
TGTGCCAGCAGCGAACAGGGTTGGGTTGTCAATGGCTACACCTTC
>TRBV29-1|.|TRBJ1-1|.
CSVDQQYAEAFF
TGCAGCGTTGATCAACAGTACGCTGAAGCTTTCTTT
>TRBV6-4|few|TRBJ1-2|TRBD1
CASSDQGQGGGYTF
TGTGCCAGCAGTGATCAAGGACAGGGTGGGGGCTACACCTTC
>TRBV5-4|many|TRBJ2-1|TRBD1
CASSLGTGLYNEQFF
TGTGCCAGCAGCTTGGGGACAGGTCTTTACAATGAGCAGTTCTTC
>TRBV20-1|.|TRBJ2-7|TRBD2
CSATSSGALSEQYF
TGCAGTGCTACCTCTAGCGGGGCGCTTTCCGAGCAGTACTTC
>TRBV29-1|.|TRBJ2-1|TRBD1
CSVDGTGVGNEQFF
TGCAGCGTCGATGGGACAGGGGTGGGCAATGAGCAGTTCTTC
>TRBV7-2|few|TRBJ1-2|TRBD1
CASSTQGARGYTF
TGTGCCAGCAGCACGCAGGGGGCTCGGGGCTACACCTTC
>TRBV2|.|TRBJ2-7|TRBD1
CASSRTSGTGYEQYF
TGTGCCAGCAGTCGCACCTCCGGGACAGGCTACGAGCAGTACTTC
>TRBV20-1|few|TRBJ2-3|.
CSANTGLWADTQYF
TGCAGTGCGAACACAGGGTTGTGGGCAGATACGCAGTATTTT
>TRBV5-1|few|TRBJ2-1|TRBD1
CASSLGWTGSYNEQFF
TGCGCCAGCAGCTTGGGGTGGACAGGCTCCTACAATGAGCAGTTCTTC
>TRBV4-1|.|TRBJ2-4|.
CASSQVASAKNIQYF
TGCGCCAGCAGCCAAGTCGCATCGGCCAAAAACATTCAGTACTTC
>TRBV12-3/TRBV12-4|.|TRBJ1-1|.
CASTWEREPGGTTEAFF
TGTGCCAGCACGTGGGAAAGGGAGCCCGGGGGGACCACTGAAGCTTTCTTT
>TRBV19|.|TRBJ1-1|TRBD1
CASSLGQGAQTEAFF
TGTGCCAGTAGTCTCGGACAGGGGGCGCAGACTGAAGCTTTCTTT
>TRBV2|.|TRBJ1-5|.
CASSVQNQPQHF
TGTGCCAGCAGTGTACAGAATCAGCCCCAGCATTTT
>TRBV12-3/TRBV12-4|few|TRBJ2-5|.
CASSSGGSKETQYF
TGTGCCAGCAGTTCGGGGGGCAGTAAAGAGACCCAGTACTTC
>TRBV7-7|few|TRBJ2-3|TRBD2
CASSLIAGGDTDTQYF
TGTGCCAGCAGCCTGATAGCGGGGGGAGACACAGATACGCAGTATTTT
>TRBV5-1|few|TRBJ2-5|.
CASSPDYDQETQYF
TGCGCCAGCAGCCCGGACTATGACCAAGAGACCCAGTACTTC
>TRBV24-1|few|TRBJ2-5|.
CATQESKTQYF
TGTGCCACGCAGGAGAGTAAGACCCAGTACTTC
>TRBV7-2|.|TRBJ2-3|.
CASSFDVPDTQYF
TGTGCCAGCAGCTTCGATGTGCCAGATACGCAGTATTTT
>TRBV5-1|few|TRBJ2-2|.
CASSFRAYGELFF
TGCGCCAGCAGCTTCAGGGCTTACGGGGAGCTGTTTTTT
>TRBV5-1|many|TRBJ2-7|.
CASSLGGGRYEQYF
TGCGCCAGCAGCTTGGGAGGCGGACGCTACGAGCAGTACTTC